This entry lists 6 T cell receptor beta chains sequenced from one sample in a study of beta chain features in type 1 diabetes. Findings and caveats of the study: Within each of all four CD4+ subsets, Type 1 diabetes patients had TCRB CDR3s that were moderately but significantly shorter.

No cognate antigen is known for these TCRs. Sequenced material consisted of expressed TCRB transcripts (all of the isolated RNA was reverse transcribed). Assay used: immunoSEQ multiplex PCR; TCRdb lists only in-frame clones, some missing. The sample comprises roughly 260,000 clones, approximately 11% of which are singletons, and around 0.017% rests with the top ten. The sequenced material came from naive CD4+ T cells from blood. The receptor set was obtained from a man under 40 with type 1 diabetes.

This clone was counted between two and nine times. The rearrangement joins TRBV18 to TRBJ2-5, with 8 bases identical to TRBD1. The CDR3 runs to 13 residues. In germline, CDR1 is KGHSH, CDR2 LQKENI. After removal of 5 bases from V and 5 bases from J, the junction contained 4 bases not matched to a gene. CDR3 sequence (DNA): TGTGCCAGCTCAGCAGGGGGCTCGGAGACCCAGTACTTC. This codes for CASSAGGSETQYF.

J is TRBJ2-7 and V is TRBV5-1; 12 bases map to TRBD1. J was trimmed by 5 bases and V by 3 bases; bases with no gene match: 3. Germline assignment: CDR1 SGHRS and CDR2 YFSETQ. The CDR3 sequence is 14 residues long. In DNA, the CDR3 is TGCGCCAGCAGCTGGGGGACAGGGGGCGACGAGCAGTACTTC. Its translation is CASSWGTGGDEQYF.

This clone was seen a handful of times. The rearrangement joins TRBV9 to TRBJ2-5; possible D gene TRBD2, 6 bases. This CDR3 has 16 residues. CDR1 and CDR2 (germline): SGDLS, YYNGEE. V was cut by 5 bases and J by 6 bases, with 23 bases left in between. Here the CDR3 reads CASSRTRGGVGKTQYF. As DNA, the CDR3 is TGTGCCAGCAGTCGTACCCGGGGAGGAGTAGGAAAGACCCAGTACTTC.

The V gene is TRBV25-1, the J gene TRBJ1-2; D gene ambiguous. This CDR3 has 15 amino acids. Per germline, CDR1 MGHDK and CDR2 SYGVNS. The germline V and J ends were trimmed by 2 bases and 6 bases, with 16 bases remaining between them. The CDR3 is CASSEEPTVLNGYTF. DNA of the CDR3: TGTGCCAGCAGTGAAGAGCCCACTGTTCTAAATGGCTACACCTTC.

The chain links TRBV5-4 to TRBJ1-2, with 8 positions matching TRBD1. V lost 4 bases to trimming and J lost 4 bases; unmatched junction nucleotides: 9. The CDR3 is made up of 15 amino acids. CDR1 and CDR2 (germline): SGHNT, YYREEE (reference sequence). This chain's CDR3 is CASSTRTGIGYGYTF. For the CDR3, the DNA is TGTGCCAGCAGCACCCGGACAGGGATCGGCTATGGCTACACCTTC.

The rearrangement joins TRBV7-9 to TRBJ2-3; TRBD2 matches at 9 bases. Per the germline V gene, CDR1 is SEHNR and CDR2 is FQNEAQ (reference sequence). CDR3 length: 16 residues. With 7 bases clipped from V and 4 bases from J, the junction kept 12 bases outside the gene matches. CDR3 DNA: TGTGCCAGCACCAAAGGGAATAGCGGGGGTGCAGATACGCAGTATTTT. Its translation: CASTKGNSGGADTQYF.